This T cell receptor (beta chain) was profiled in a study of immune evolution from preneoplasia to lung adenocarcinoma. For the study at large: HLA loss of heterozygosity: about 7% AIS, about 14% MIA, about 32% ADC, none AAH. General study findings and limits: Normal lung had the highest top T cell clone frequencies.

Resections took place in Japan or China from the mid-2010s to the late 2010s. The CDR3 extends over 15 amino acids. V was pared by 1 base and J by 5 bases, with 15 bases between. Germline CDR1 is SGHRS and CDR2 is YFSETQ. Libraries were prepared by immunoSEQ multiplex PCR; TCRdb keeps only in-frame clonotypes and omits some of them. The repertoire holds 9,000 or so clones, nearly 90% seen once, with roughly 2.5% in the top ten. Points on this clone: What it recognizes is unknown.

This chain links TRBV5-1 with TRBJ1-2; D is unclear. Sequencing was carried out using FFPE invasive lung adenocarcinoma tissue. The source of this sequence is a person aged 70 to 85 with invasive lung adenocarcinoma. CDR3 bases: TGCGCCAGCAGCTTGACACTTGATAAAACTTATGGCTACACCTTC. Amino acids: CASSLTLDKTYGYTF.